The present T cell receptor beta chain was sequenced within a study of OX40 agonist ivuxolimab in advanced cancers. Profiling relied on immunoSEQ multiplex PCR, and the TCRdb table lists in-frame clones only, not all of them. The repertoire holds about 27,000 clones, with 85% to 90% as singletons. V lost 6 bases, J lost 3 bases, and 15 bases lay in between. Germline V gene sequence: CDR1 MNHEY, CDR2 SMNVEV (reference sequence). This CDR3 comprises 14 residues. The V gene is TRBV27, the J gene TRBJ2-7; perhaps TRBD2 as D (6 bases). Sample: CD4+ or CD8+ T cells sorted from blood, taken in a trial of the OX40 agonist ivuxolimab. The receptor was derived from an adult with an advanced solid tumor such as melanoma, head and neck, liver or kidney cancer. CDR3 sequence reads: CASRGAGGLYEQYF. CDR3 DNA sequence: TGTGCCAGCAGAGGGGCAGGAGGGCTCTACGAGCAGTACTTC.